The rows below give T cell receptor beta chains drawn from one sample of a study of T cells in Graves' hyperthyroidism and ophthalmopathy. A single record per CDR3 protein comes from TCRdb applying MiXCR to the multiplex PCR reads. The data show hundreds of thousands of distinct CDR3 sequences, roughly 32% seen once. The source material was blood. All receptors derive from a middle-aged woman with Graves' hyperthyroidism. Each CDR3 is given with its conserved first and last residue. D genes are given only for firm matches. Only part of the rows carry a size: once, few, many, or a class if the clone is expanded.

TRBJ1-2,-,TRBV3-1,-,TGTGCCAGCAGCCCAGGACACTGGCGCTATGGCTACACCTTC,CASSPGHWRYGYTF
TRBJ1-6,-,TRBV7-9,-,TGCGCCAGCAGCCAAGCCCTAGCGGGTAGGGAGACCCACTTT,CASSQALAGRETHF
TRBJ2-7,TRBD2,TRBV7-2,few,TGTGCCAGCAGCTTGTGGACTAGCGGGAGGGCCCACGAGCAGTACTTC,CASSLWTSGRAHEQYF
TRBJ2-5,-,TRBV7-2,many,TGTGCCAGCAGCTTAGCCGGGGCAGAGACCCAGTACTTC,CASSLAGAETQYF
TRBJ1-5,TRBD1,TRBV10-3,-,TGTGCCATCAGTGACTCGCTGCTTCTGTGCGGACAGGGGATGAATCAGCCCCAGCATTTT,CAISDSLLLCGQGMNQPQHF
TRBJ2-2,-,TRBV9,-,TGTGCCAGCAGCGTCACGGGGGCCGGGGAGCTGTTTTTT,CASSVTGAGELFF
TRBJ2-7,-,TRBV10-3,many,TGTGCCATCAGTTCCAACCGAAGATGGTCCTACGAGCAGTACTTC,CAISSNRRWSYEQYF
TRBJ1-1,TRBD1,TRBV6-1,many,TGTGCCAGCAGCATCACAGGGGACACTGAAGCTTTCTTT,CASSITGDTEAFF
TRBJ1-2,-,TRBV27,few,TGTGCCAGCAGTGCTAACGACCACCCTAACTATGGCTACACCTTC,CASSANDHPNYGYTF
TRBJ2-4,-,TRBV2,once,TGTGCCAGCAGCGGGGAGGAGGACATTCAGTACTTC,CASSGEEDIQYF
TRBJ2-5,-,TRBV20-1,few,TGCAGTGCTGAGCGAAGGAGGGGCTATGGGGAGACCCAGTACTTC,CSAERRRGYGETQYF
TRBJ2-7,-,TRBV18,few,TGTGCCAGCTCACCGGGACCTCCTTCATCCTACGAGCAGTACTTC,CASSPGPPSSYEQYF
TRBJ2-2,-,TRBV7-8,-,TGTGCCAGCAGCAACCTAACGGGAGTACGCACCGGGGAGCTGTTTTTT,CASSNLTGVRTGELFF
TRBJ1-1,TRBD1,TRBV2,-,TGTGCCAGCAGTGGACAGGGGAGGGTAACCACTGAAGCTTTCTTT,CASSGQGRVTTEAFF
TRBJ1-4,-,TRBV7-9,many,TGTGCCAGCAGCCCCCCCTTGTCACAAGGAAATGAAAAACTGTTTTTT,CASSPPLSQGNEKLFF
TRBJ1-2,-,TRBV2,-,TGTGCCAGCAGTCCTACAGGGCGTAACTATGGCTACACCTTC,CASSPTGRNYGYTF
TRBJ2-7,TRBD1,TRBV7-4,many,TGTGCCAGCAGCCCGGACAGGGCCGACGAGCAGTACTTC,CASSPDRADEQYF
TRBJ1-2,-,TRBV24-1,few,TGTGCCACCAGTGATCCGGGACTCCCCTCCTATGGCTACACCTTC,CATSDPGLPSYGYTF
TRBJ2-1,TRBD1,TRBV24-1,-,TGTGCCACCAGTGGGGACAGGGAGCAGTTCTTC,CATSGDREQFF
TRBJ1-3,-,TRBV19,many,TGTGCCAGTAGTAGCGGTCACTCTGGAAACACCATATATTTT,CASSSGHSGNTIYF